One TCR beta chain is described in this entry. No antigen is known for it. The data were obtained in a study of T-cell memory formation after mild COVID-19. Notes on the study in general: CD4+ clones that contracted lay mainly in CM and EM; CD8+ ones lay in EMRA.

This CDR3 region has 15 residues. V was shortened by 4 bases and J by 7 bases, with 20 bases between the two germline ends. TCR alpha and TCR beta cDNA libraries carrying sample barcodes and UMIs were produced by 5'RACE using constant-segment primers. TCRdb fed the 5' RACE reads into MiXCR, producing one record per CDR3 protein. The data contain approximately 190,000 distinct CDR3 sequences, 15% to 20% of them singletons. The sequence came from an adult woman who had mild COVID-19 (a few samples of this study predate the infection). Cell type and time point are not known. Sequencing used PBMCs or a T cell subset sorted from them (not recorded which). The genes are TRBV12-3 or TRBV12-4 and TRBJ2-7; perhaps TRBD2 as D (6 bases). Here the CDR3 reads CASSYGGRSLGEQYF. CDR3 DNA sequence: TGTGCCAGCAGTTATGGTGGGAGGTCCTTAGGTGAGCAGTACTTC.